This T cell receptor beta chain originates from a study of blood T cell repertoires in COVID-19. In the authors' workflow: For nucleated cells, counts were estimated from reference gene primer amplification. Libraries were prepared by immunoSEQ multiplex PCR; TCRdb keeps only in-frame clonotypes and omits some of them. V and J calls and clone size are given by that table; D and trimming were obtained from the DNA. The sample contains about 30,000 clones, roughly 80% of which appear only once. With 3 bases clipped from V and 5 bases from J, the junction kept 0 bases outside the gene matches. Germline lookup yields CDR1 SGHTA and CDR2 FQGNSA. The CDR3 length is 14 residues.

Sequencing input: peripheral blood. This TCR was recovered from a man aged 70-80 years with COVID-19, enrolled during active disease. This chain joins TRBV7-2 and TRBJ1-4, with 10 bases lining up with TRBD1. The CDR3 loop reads CASSLTGGNEKLFF. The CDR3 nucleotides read TGTGCCAGCAGCTTGACAGGGGGCAATGAAAAACTGTTTTTT. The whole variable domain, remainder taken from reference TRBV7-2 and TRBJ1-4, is GAGVSQSPSNKVTEKGKDVELRCDPISGHTALYWYRQSLGQGLEFLIYFQGNSAPDKSGLPSDRFSAERTGGSVSTLTIQRTQQEDSAVYLCASSLTGGNEKLFFGSGTQLSVL.